This T cell receptor (beta chain) came from a study of blood T cell repertoires in COVID-19. Sequenced by immunoSEQ multiplex PCR; TCRdb stores in-frame clones only, minus some. The data contain 200,000 to 300,000 clones, 75% to 90% of them singletons. Ages ranged from 18 to 89 years, with residence in around 24 US areas. Exposed study participants had met a COVID-19 case within 2 weeks before entry. This CDR3 contains 16 residues. The J segment lost 3 bases and the V segment lost 4 bases, leaving 8 bases of the junction unmatched. Germline CDR1 is LNHDA and CDR2 is SQIVND (reference sequence). The V call is TRBV19, the J call TRBJ2-2; 7 bases match TRBD2. This sequence was found in a woman aged 40 to 49 who had been exposed to COVID-19. Material: PBMCs or T cells enriched from blood (not recorded which). The CDR3 sequence is CASSNAGGSYTGELFF. In nucleotides, the CDR3 is TGTGCCAGTAGTAATGCCGGGGGGAGTTACACCGGGGAGCTGTTTTTT.